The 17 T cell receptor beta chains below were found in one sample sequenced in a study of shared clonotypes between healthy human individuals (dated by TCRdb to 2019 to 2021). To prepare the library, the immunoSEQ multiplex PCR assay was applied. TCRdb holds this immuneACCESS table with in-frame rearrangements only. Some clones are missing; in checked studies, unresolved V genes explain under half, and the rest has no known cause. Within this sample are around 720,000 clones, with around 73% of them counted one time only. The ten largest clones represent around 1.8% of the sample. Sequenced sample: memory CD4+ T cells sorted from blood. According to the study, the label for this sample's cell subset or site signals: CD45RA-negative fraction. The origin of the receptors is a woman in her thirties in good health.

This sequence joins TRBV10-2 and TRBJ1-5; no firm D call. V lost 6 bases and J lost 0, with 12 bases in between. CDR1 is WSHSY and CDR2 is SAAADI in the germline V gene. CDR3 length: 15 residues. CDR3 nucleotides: TGCGCCAGCAGAGCCGGGCAGCCTAGCAATCAGCCCCAGCATTTT. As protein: CASRAGQPSNQPQHF.

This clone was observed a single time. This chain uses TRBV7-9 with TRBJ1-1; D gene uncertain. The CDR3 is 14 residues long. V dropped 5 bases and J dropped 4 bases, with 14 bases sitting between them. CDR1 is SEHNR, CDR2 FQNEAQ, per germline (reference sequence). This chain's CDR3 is CASSRMEGPTEAFF. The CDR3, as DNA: TGTGCCAGCAGCCGGATGGAGGGCCCCACTGAAGCTTTCTTT.

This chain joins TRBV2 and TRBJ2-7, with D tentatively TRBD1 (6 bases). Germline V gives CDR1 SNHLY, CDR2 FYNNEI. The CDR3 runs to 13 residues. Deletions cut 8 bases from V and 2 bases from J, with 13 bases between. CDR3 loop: CASLVDSTYEQYF. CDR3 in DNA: TGTGCCAGCCTCGTGGACAGCACCTACGAGCAGTACTTC.

The CDR3 loop reads CAISESSGGYEQYF. CDR3 coding DNA: TGTGCCATCAGTGAGTCGAGTGGGGGCTACGAGCAGTACTTC. V and J are TRBV10-3 and TRBJ2-7; D possibly uses TRBD1 or TRBD2 (5 bases each). V gave up 0 bases and J gave up 3 bases, with 9 bases separating them. The CDR3 has 14 residues. CDR1 is ENHRY and CDR2 is SYGVKD in the germline V gene.

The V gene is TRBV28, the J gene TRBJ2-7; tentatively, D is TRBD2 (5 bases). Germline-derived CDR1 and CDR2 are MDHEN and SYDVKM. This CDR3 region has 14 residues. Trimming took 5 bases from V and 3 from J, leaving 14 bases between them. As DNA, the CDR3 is TGTGCCAGCAGTCTCCCGGGAACCCTCTACGAGCAGTACTTC. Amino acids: CASSLPGTLYEQYF.

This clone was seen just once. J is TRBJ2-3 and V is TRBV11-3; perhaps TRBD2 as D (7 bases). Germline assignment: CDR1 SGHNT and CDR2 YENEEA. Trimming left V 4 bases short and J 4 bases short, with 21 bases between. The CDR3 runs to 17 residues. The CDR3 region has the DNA TGTGCCAGCAGCTCCCCCCTCGGAGGGGGGGGATCAGATACGCAGTATTTT. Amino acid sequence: CASSSPLGGGGSDTQYF.

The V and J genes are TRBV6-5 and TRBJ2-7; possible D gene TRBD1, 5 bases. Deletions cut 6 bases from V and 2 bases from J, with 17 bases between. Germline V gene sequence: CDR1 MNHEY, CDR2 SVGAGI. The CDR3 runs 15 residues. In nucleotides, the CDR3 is TGTGCCAGCAGGGAACAGGACGGCACCCCCTACGAGCAGTACTTC. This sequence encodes CASREQDGTPYEQYF.

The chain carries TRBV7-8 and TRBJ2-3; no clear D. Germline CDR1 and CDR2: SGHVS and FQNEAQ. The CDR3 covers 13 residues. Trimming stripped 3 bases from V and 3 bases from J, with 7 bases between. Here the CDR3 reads CASSFPFTDTQYF. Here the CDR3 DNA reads TGTGCCAGCAGCTTTCCCTTTACAGATACGCAGTATTTT. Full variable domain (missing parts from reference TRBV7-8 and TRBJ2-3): GAGVSQSPRYKVAKRGQDVALRCDPISGHVSLFWYQQALGQGPEFLTYFQNEAQLDKSGLPSDRFFAERPEGSVSTLKIQRTQQEDSAVYLCASSFPFTDTQYFGPGTRLTVL.

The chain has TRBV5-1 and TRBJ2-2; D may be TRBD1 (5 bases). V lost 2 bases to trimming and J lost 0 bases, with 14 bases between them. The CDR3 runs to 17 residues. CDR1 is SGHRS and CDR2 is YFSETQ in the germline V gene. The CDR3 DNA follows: TGCGCCAGCAGCTTTAGCACAGGCCAATCGAACACCGGGGAGCTGTTTTTT. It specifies CASSFSTGQSNTGELFF.

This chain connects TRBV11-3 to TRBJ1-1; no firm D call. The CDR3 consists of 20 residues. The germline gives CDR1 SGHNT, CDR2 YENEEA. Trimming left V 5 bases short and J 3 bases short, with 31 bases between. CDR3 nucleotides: TGTGCCAGCAGCCCCCGCCGTTTGATGCTGACAAGCCTCGGGGACACTGAAGCTTTCTTT. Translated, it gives CASSPRRLMLTSLGDTEAFF.

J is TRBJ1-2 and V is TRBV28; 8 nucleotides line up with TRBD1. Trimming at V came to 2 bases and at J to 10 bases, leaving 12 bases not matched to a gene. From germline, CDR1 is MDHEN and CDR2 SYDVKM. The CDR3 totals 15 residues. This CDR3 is CASSLAFRGPPTYTF. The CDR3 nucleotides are TGTGCCAGCAGTTTAGCCTTCAGGGGGCCCCCGACCTACACCTTC.

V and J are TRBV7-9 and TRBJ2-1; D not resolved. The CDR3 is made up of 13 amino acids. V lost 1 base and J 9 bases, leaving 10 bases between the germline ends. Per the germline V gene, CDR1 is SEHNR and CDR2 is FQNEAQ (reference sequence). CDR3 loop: CASSLGRLFEQFF. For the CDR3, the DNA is TGTGCCAGCAGCTTAGGTAGGCTTTTTGAGCAGTTCTTC. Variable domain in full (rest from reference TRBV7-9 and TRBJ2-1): DTGVSQNPRHKITKRGQNVTFRCDPISEHNRLYWYRQTLGQGPEFLTYFQNEAQLEKSRLLSDRFSAERPKGSFSTLEIQRTEQGDSAMYLCASSLGRLFEQFFGPGTRLTVL.

CDR3 region: CASSFGLAPTGGEQYF. CDR3 sequence (DNA): TGTGCCAGCAGTTTCGGTCTAGCCCCGACTGGGGGGGAGCAGTACTTC. V and J are TRBV27 and TRBJ2-7, with D tentatively TRBD2 (6 bases). Germline V lookup: CDR1 MNHEY, CDR2 SMNVEV (reference sequence). This CDR3 spans 16 amino acids. Deletions cut 3 bases from V and 7 bases from J, with 22 bases between.

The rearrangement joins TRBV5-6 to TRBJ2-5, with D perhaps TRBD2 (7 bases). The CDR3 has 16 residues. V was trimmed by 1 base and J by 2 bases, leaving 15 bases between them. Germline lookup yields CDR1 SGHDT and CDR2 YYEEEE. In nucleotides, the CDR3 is TGTGCCAGCAGCTTGAAACAGGGAGGGACTCAAGAGACCCAGTACTTC. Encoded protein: CASSLKQGGTQETQYF.

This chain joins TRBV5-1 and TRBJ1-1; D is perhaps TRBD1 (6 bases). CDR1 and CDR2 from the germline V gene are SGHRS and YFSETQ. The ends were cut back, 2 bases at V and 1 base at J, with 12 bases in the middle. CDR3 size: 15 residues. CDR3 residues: CASSLADRPNTEAFF. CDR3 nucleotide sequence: TGCGCCAGCAGCTTAGCCGACAGGCCGAACACTGAAGCTTTCTTT.

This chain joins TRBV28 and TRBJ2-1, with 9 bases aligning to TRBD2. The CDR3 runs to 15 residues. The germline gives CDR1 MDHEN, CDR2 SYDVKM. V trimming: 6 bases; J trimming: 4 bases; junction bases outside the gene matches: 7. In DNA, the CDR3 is TGTGCCAGCAGCTCCTCCAGCGGGGGGTACAATGAGCAGTTCTTC. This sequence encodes CASSSSSGGYNEQFF.

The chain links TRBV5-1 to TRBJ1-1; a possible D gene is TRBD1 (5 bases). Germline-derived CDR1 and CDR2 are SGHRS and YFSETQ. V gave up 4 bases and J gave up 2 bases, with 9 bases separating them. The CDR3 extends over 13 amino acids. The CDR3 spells CASSQDINTEAFF. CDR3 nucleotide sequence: TGCGCCAGCAGCCAGGACATAAACACTGAAGCTTTCTTT.